The 32 T cell receptor beta chains listed next were all sequenced from one sample in a study of blood T cells in healthy people across ages. With a J-beta primer mix and a sample-barcoded 5' primer, a second PCR ran roughly 6 to 11 cycles. TCRdb re-called the 5' RACE reads with MiXCR, one entry per CDR3 protein. The table shows around 650,000 distinct CDR3 sequences, with about a third occurring only once. The sequenced sample consisted of blood. The receptors originated from a woman aged 80 or over in good health.

CDR3: CASRLDYEQFF. The DNA of the CDR3 is TGTGCCAGCAGACTAGACTATGAGCAGTTCTTC. This chain connects TRBV6-2 or TRBV6-3 to TRBJ2-1, with D perhaps TRBD2 (5 bases). V shed 6 bases and J shed 8 bases, with 8 bases lying between them. Germline V gene lookup returns CDR1 MNHEY and CDR2 SVGEGT. The CDR3 spans 11 residues.

In the case of this clonotype: As the CDR3 is not closed by the conserved phenylalanine or tryptophan, this likely results from a read error. The chain employs TRBV18 and TRBJ2-1, with a weak D call TRBD2 (5 bases). V gave up 3 bases and J gave up 7 bases, with 7 bases separating them. The CDR3 loop spans 12 amino acids. Germline assignment: CDR1 KGHSH and CDR2 LQKENI. DNA of the CDR3: TGTGCCAGCTCACCGGGCGGGAATGAGCAGTTCGTC. It yields the protein CASSPGGNEQFV.

At least ten counts were recorded for this clonotype. The V and J genes are TRBV20-1 and TRBJ2-7; 9 bases align to TRBD1. J was trimmed by 3 bases and V by 0 bases; bases with no gene match: 6. This CDR3 contains 15 residues. Germline loops: CDR1 DFQATT, CDR2 SNEGSKA (reference sequence). CDR3 residues: CSARDPKGQGYEQYF. DNA for the CDR3: TGCAGTGCTAGAGATCCCAAGGGACAGGGCTACGAGCAGTACTTC.

Of note for this clonotype: This clone may be a read error of a much larger clone one base away. This chain connects TRBV7-9 to TRBJ1-5; tentative D call: TRBD1 (5 bases). Germline lookup yields CDR1 SEHNR and CDR2 FQNEAQ (reference sequence). CDR3 length equals 15 residues. The CDR3, as DNA: TGTGCCAGCAGCTTAGGGGGCAGCGTGGATCAGCCCCAGAATTTT. Translation: CASSLGGSVDQPQNF. The full variable domain, rest sourced from reference TRBV7-9 and TRBJ1-5, is DTGVSQNPRHKITKRGQNVTFRCDPISEHNRLYWYRQTLGQGPEFLTYFQNEAQLEKSRLLSDRFSAERPKGSFSTLEIQRTEQGDSAMYLCASSLGGSVDQPQNFGDGTRLSIL.

This clonotype has ten or more counts. The chain links TRBV20-1 to TRBJ2-7; D call uncertain. This CDR3 is 15 amino acids long. CDR1 DFQATT and CDR2 SNEGSKA come from the germline V gene (reference sequence). Trimming stripped 3 bases from V and 0 bases from J, with 15 bases between. CDR3 nucleotides: TGCAGTGCTAGTCCGTCGGCGGACCTCTCCTACGAGCAGTACTTC. It yields the protein CSASPSADLSYEQYF.

This clonotype was seen repeatedly, ten times or more. The rearrangement links TRBV11-2 to TRBJ2-5; D remains ambiguous. This CDR3 region has 14 residues. Germline V lookup: CDR1 SGHAT, CDR2 FQNNGV. Trimming pared 5 bases from V and 2 bases from J, leaving 12 bases between. Here the CDR3 reads CASSRKTKQETQYF. CDR3 nucleotides: TGTGCCAGCAGCAGAAAAACAAAACAAGAGACCCAGTACTTC.

The chain couples TRBV5-6 to TRBJ2-4; 7 bases agree with TRBD1. V shed 5 bases and J 6 bases; nucleotides not matched to a gene: 5. This CDR3 region has 13 residues. Germline CDR1 SGHDT, CDR2 YYEEEE. CDR3 residues: CASRETGLNIQYF. The CDR3 DNA reads as TGTGCCAGCAGGGAGACAGGGCTAAACATTCAGTACTTC.

This clonotype was picked up many times. The chain is built from TRBV4-2 and TRBJ2-6; tentatively, D is TRBD1 (6 bases). The CDR3 spans 17 residues. In germline, CDR1 is LGHNA, CDR2 YNFKEQ. V lost 4 bases and J 1 base, leaving 14 bases between the germline ends. Here the CDR3 reads CASSLLTGSSGANVLTF. CDR3 bases: TGTGCCAGCAGCCTACTGACAGGTTCTTCTGGGGCCAACGTCCTGACTTTC.

This sequence joins TRBV20-1 and TRBJ1-1; no definite D call. This CDR3 comprises 14 residues. Germline V CDR1 and CDR2: DFQATT, SNEGSKA (reference sequence). V lost 4 bases to trimming and J lost 1 base, with 13 bases between them. The CDR3 bases are TGCAGTGCTATCCTTACGTGGAGGAACACTGAAGCTTTCTTT. Its protein is CSAILTWRNTEAFF.

The rearrangement joins TRBV7-3 to TRBJ2-5, with 8 bases that match TRBD2. The CDR3 loop spans 13 amino acids. After removal of 11 bases from V and 1 base from J, the junction contained 6 bases not matched to a gene. Germline V gene data show CDR1 as SGHTA and CDR2 as FQGTGA. DNA for the CDR3: TGTGCCCCACGGAGCGGGGGCCAAGAGACCCAGTACTTC. This sequence encodes CAPRSGGQETQYF. Based on the CDR3 plus reference TRBV7-3 and TRBJ2-5, the full variable domain is GAGVSQTPSNKVTEKGKYVELRCDPISGHTALYWYRQSLGQGPEFLIYFQGTGAADDSGLPNDRFFAVRPEGSVSTLKIQRTERGDSAVYLCAPRSGGQETQYFGPGTRLLVL.

This chain joins TRBV28 and TRBJ2-5; 7 nucleotides line up with TRBD1. The germline V gene has CDR1 MDHEN and CDR2 SYDVKM. Losses at the gene ends were 6 bases for V and 9 bases for J; bases not matched to a gene: 16. The CDR3 contains 15 residues. The CDR3 loop is CASSTGVGSVRPQYF. As DNA, the CDR3 is TGTGCCAGCAGCACAGGGGTGGGGTCGGTCAGGCCCCAGTACTTC. The complete variable domain, with remaining parts taken from reference TRBV28 and TRBJ2-5, reads DVKVTQSSRYLVKRTGEKVFLECVQDMDHENMFWYRQDPGLGLRLIYFSYDVKMKEKGDIPEGYSVSREKKERFSLILESASTNQTSMYLCASSTGVGSVRPQYFGPGTRLLVL.

This chain links TRBV7-2 with TRBJ2-5, with 11 bases aligning to TRBD2. This CDR3 has 14 residues. V gave up 5 bases and J gave up 11 bases; unmatched junction bases: 10. Germline-derived CDR1 and CDR2 are SGHTA and FQGNSA. The CDR3 DNA reads as TGTGCCAGCAGCCCTCGTAGCGGGGGGGATGAGCAGTACTTC. Its protein is CASSPRSGGDEQYF.

This sequence joins TRBV11-2 and TRBJ1-2, with 7 bases fitting TRBD1. The CDR3 totals 15 residues. V dropped 1 base and J dropped 5; count of bases not matched to a gene: 7. Germline V gene data show CDR1 as SGHAT and CDR2 as FQNNGV. CDR3 DNA sequence: TGTGCCAGCAGCTTAGGAGGACAGGCGATTTATGGCTACACCTTC. This translates into CASSLGGQAIYGYTF.

V usage is TRBV25-1 and J usage is TRBJ1-3; TRBD1 might be the D (6 bases). V lost 2 bases and J 0 bases, leaving 11 bases between the germline ends. The germline CDR1 and CDR2 sequences are MGHDK and SYGVNS. The CDR3 has 16 residues. As DNA, the CDR3 is TGTGCCAGCAGTGAAAAAGGGGGTCGCTCTGGAAACACCATATATTTT. Protein sequence: CASSEKGGRSGNTIYF.

This clonotype was counted at least ten times. V is TRBV7-8 and J is TRBJ2-5, with TRBD1 matching over 7 bases. This CDR3 contains 16 residues. Per the germline V gene, CDR1 is SGHVS and CDR2 is FQNEAQ. After removal of 2 bases from V and 5 bases from J, the junction contained 11 bases not matched to a gene. CDR3: CASSLHQKGGAETQYF. Here the CDR3 DNA reads TGTGCCAGCAGCTTACATCAAAAAGGGGGCGCGGAGACCCAGTACTTC.

Of note for this clonotype: A much larger clonotype is one base distant, so this may be a read error. The chain joins TRBV6-5 to TRBJ2-1; 10 nucleotides agree with TRBD2. This CDR3 is 16 amino acids long. Unmatched junction bases numbered 7, after V lost 2 bases and J lost 6 bases. Germline loops: CDR1 MNHEY, CDR2 SVGAGI. In DNA form, the CDR3 reads TGTGCCAGCAGTTACCGGGGGCTAGCGGGGGTCAATGAGCAGTTCTTC. Amino acids: CASSYRGLAGVNEQFF.

This clonotype has ten or more counts. The rearrangement links TRBV27 to TRBJ2-6; D perhaps matches TRBD2 (5 bases). Deletions cut 4 bases from V and 4 bases from J, with 20 bases between. CDR3 length: 18 residues. Germline V gives CDR1 MNHEY, CDR2 SMNVEV (reference sequence). CDR3 nucleotide sequence: TGTGCCAGCAGTTCGCAGACTCTGCTAGCATCCGGGGCCAACGTCCTGACTTTC. This translates into CASSSQTLLASGANVLTF. The entire variable domain, with the rest obtained from reference TRBV27 and TRBJ2-6, is as follows: EAQVTQNPRYLITVTGKKLTVTCSQNMNHEYMSWYRQDPGLGLRQIYYSMNVEVTDKGDVPEGYKVSRKEKRNFPLILESPSPNQTSLYFCASSSQTLLASGANVLTFGAGSRLTVL.

This clonotype turned up a few times. V is TRBV6-1 and J is TRBJ1-1, with 7 bases aligning to TRBD1. The CDR3 runs to 13 residues. Germline CDR1 MNHNS, CDR2 SASEGT. Losses at the gene ends were 7 bases for V and 4 bases for J; bases not matched to a gene: 6. The CDR3 DNA sequence: TGTGCCAGCAAACAGGGGTTTGGCACTGAAGCTTTCTTT. It yields the protein CASKQGFGTEAFF.

Points on this clonotype: A read error is possible here, since a much larger clone lies one base away. Lacking the conserved final phenylalanine or tryptophan, this CDR3 likely reflects a read error. This sequence joins TRBV12-3 or TRBV12-4 and TRBJ2-3, with 8 bases that match TRBD2. With 6 bases clipped from V and 0 bases from J, the junction kept 5 bases outside the gene matches. This CDR3 is 15 amino acids long. The CDR3 region has the DNA TGTGCCAGCAGATCGGGGGGGACTAGCACAGATACGCAGTATTCT. This translates into CASRSGGTSTDTQYS.

With regard to this clonotype: With a much larger clone just one base away, this may be a read error. The gene calls are TRBV7-3 and TRBJ2-1, with D possibly being TRBD1 (6 bases). The J call may be wrong; the DNA end is better matched by TRBJ2-7. CDR1 and CDR2 from the germline V gene are SGHTA and FQGTGA. The CDR3 runs 13 residues. For the CDR3, the DNA is TGTGCCAGCAGCCCCCAGGGGCGCAATGAGCAGTACTTC. Residues: CASSPQGRNEQYF.

Notes on this clonotype: A read error may explain this, as a much larger clone is one base away. This chain uses TRBV6-2 or TRBV6-3 with TRBJ2-5, with D possibly TRBD2 on 6 matching bases. The germline gives CDR1 MNHEY, CDR2 SVGEGT. The CDR3 runs to 13 residues. DNA for the CDR3: TGTACCAGCAGTCCCCAGGGAGGCGAGACCCAGTACTTC. This sequence encodes CTSSPQGGETQYF.

This chain connects TRBV20-1 to TRBJ1-2, with D unresolved. The V end lost 0 bases, the J end lost 2 bases, and 16 bases lay between the germline ends. Per germline, CDR1 DFQATT and CDR2 SNEGSKA (reference sequence). CDR3 length: 16 residues. This chain's CDR3 is CSAREPLGRLNYGYTF. For the CDR3, the DNA is TGCAGTGCTAGAGAACCCCTGGGCAGGCTAAACTATGGCTACACCTTC.

The rearrangement uses TRBV7-6 and TRBJ2-5; 8 nucleotides match TRBD1. The J call is doubtful: the DNA matches TRBJ2-7 better. CDR1 is SGHVS and CDR2 is FNYEAQ in the germline V gene. CDR3 length equals 15 residues. The CDR3 spells CASSLATGGNYEQYF. CDR3 DNA: TGTGCCAGCAGCTTAGCAACAGGGGGTAACTACGAGCAGTACTTC.

This clonotype was seen many times. Here the CDR3 reads CASSYSDRVRGTYEQYF. The CDR3 DNA reads as TGTGCCAGCAGTTACTCGGACAGGGTGAGGGGTACCTACGAGCAGTACTTC. The chain uses TRBV6-6 and TRBJ2-7; 8 bases agree with TRBD1. CDR3 size: 17 residues. V was pared by 0 bases and J by 2 bases, with 9 bases of the junction left unmatched. CDR1 and CDR2 from the germline V gene are MNHNY and SVGAGI (reference sequence).

In its sample, this clonotype was seen many times. V usage is TRBV5-6 and J usage is TRBJ2-1; D unresolved. Germline values: CDR1 SGHDT, CDR2 YYEEEE. Trimming pared 2 bases from V and 9 bases from J, leaving 12 bases between. The CDR3 totals 13 residues. CDR3 region: CASSFISEVEQFF. The CDR3 DNA is TGTGCCAGCAGCTTCATATCGGAAGTTGAGCAGTTCTTC.

At least ten counts were recorded for this clonotype. The V and J genes are TRBV6-5 and TRBJ1-1; D possibly corresponds to TRBD1 (5 bases). Germline V CDR1 and CDR2: MNHEY, SVGAGI. Trimming shortened V by 2 bases and J by 6 bases, and 22 bases separated the two germline ends. The CDR3 consists of 17 residues. The CDR3 is CASSYEGAQVGTAEAFF. The DNA of the CDR3 is TGTGCCAGCAGTTACGAAGGGGCGCAAGTGGGGACCGCTGAAGCTTTCTTT.

This clonotype was seen repeatedly, ten times or more. This chain connects TRBV20-1 to TRBJ2-5; 10 positions agree with TRBD1. Germline V gene lookup returns CDR1 DFQATT and CDR2 SNEGSKA (reference sequence). J was trimmed by 1 base and V by 3 bases; bases with no gene match: 5. The CDR3 is 15 amino acids. Here the CDR3 reads CSASPGQGFQETQYF. In DNA form, the CDR3 reads TGCAGTGCTAGTCCGGGACAGGGGTTCCAAGAGACCCAGTACTTC.

In regard to this clonotype: A much bigger clone sits one base away, suggesting this may be a read error. The J gene is TRBJ1-2, the V gene TRBV30, with TRBD1 identical over 7 bases. CDR3 length: 11 residues. The germline gives CDR1 GTSNPN, CDR2 SVGIG (reference sequence). CDR3 DNA sequence: TGTACCCGTCAGACAGGGCGCGGCTACACCTTC. Translating it yields CTRQTGRGYTF.

This clonotype was recorded at least ten times. The chain uses TRBV4-3 and TRBJ2-5, with D tentatively TRBD1 (7 bases). Germline V lookup: CDR1 LGHNA, CDR2 YSLEER. The CDR3 sequence is 15 residues long. V lost 3 bases to trimming and J lost 2 bases, with 13 bases between them. The CDR3 sequence is CASSQDSGGQETQYF. CDR3 nucleotide sequence: TGCGCCAGCAGCCAGGACTCAGGGGGGCAAGAGACCCAGTACTTC.

This clonotype has a handful of counts. A read error may be the cause here, since a much bigger clone is one base away. The CDR3 bases are TGTGCCACCAGTGATTGGCGGGTCTCGGCAGATACGCAGTATTTT. Amino acids: CATSDWRVSADTQYF. The chain recombines TRBV24-1 with TRBJ2-3, with D possibly TRBD2 on 5 matching bases. The germline gives CDR1 KGHDR, CDR2 SFDVKD. Between the trimmed V and J ends, which lost 2 bases and 4 bases, there was a span of 12 bases. The CDR3 runs to 15 residues.

The chain recombines TRBV7-2 with TRBJ2-5; perhaps TRBD2 as D (7 bases). The CDR3 covers 14 residues. The V gene lost 2 bases and the J gene lost 7 bases, with 14 bases spanning the gap. CDR1 is SGHTA and CDR2 is FQGNSA in the germline V gene. The DNA of the CDR3 is TGTGCCAGCAGCTTAACGCTGAGGGGGGGGACCCAGTACTTC. This gives the protein CASSLTLRGGTQYF.

The J gene is TRBJ2-2, the V gene TRBV29-1; 10 nucleotides match TRBD2. The CDR3 is 15 amino acids. The germline V gene has CDR1 SQVTM and CDR2 ANQGSEA. V shed 7 bases and J 2 bases; nucleotides not matched to a gene: 7. CDR3 protein: CSAVTSGENTGELFF. The CDR3, as DNA: TGCAGCGCCGTTACTAGCGGGGAAAACACCGGGGAGCTGTTTTTT.